This entry lists 10 T cell receptor beta chains sequenced from one sample in a study of T cell changes during pregnancy in multiple sclerosis. The protocol was immunoSEQ multiplex PCR, while the TCRdb copy is restricted to in-frame clones and leaves out a portion. The data show over 85,000 clones, about nine tenths seen once. The sample consisted of peripheral blood, taken in the second trimester of pregnancy. These receptors all come from a female donor in good health, enrolled as a control in a pregnancy study.

V usage is TRBV7-9 and J usage is TRBJ1-2, with 7 bases matching TRBD1. After removal of 1 base from V and 4 bases from J, the junction contained 9 bases not matched to a gene. The CDR3 spans 16 residues. Per germline, CDR1 SEHNR and CDR2 FQNEAQ (reference sequence). The DNA of the CDR3 is TGTGCCAGCAGCTTAGTCATTGACAGGGTGGGCTATGGCTACACCTTC. Translated: CASSLVIDRVGYGYTF.

The V and J genes are TRBV5-1 and TRBJ2-7; maybe TRBD1 (5 bases). This CDR3 is 14 amino acids long. Germline values: CDR1 SGHRS, CDR2 YFSETQ. V was clipped by 0 bases and J by 0 bases, with 7 bases between them. CDR3 residues: CASSLGQPSYEQYF. The CDR3 bases are TGCGCCAGCAGCTTGGGACAGCCCTCCTACGAGCAGTACTTC. Combining the CDR3 with reference TRBV5-1 and TRBJ2-7 gives the whole variable domain KAGVTQTPRYLIKTRGQQVTLSCSPISGHRSVSWYQQTPGQGLQFLFEYFSETQRNKGNFPGRFSGRQFSNSRSEMNVSTLELGDSALYLCASSLGQPSYEQYFGPGTRLTVT.

The rearrangement joins TRBV7-2 to TRBJ1-1, with 7 positions matching TRBD1. This CDR3 comprises 13 residues. Germline trimming cut 4 bases from V and 4 bases from J; bases unmatched to any gene: 3. Germline V gives CDR1 SGHTA, CDR2 FQGNSA. CDR3 amino acids: CASSSDRATEAFF. CDR3 sequence (DNA): TGTGCCAGCAGCTCTGACAGGGCCACTGAAGCTTTCTTT.

The V gene is TRBV15, the J gene TRBJ1-1, with TRBD1 matching over 10 bases. CDR1 and CDR2 (germline): LNHNV, YYDKDF (reference sequence). The CDR3 runs 14 residues. V trimming: 9 bases; J trimming: 11 bases; junction bases outside the gene matches: 15. CDR3 residues: CATIPGQGTNEAFF. CDR3 DNA sequence: TGTGCCACGATTCCGGGACAGGGGACTAATGAGGCTTTCTTT.

The chain has TRBV5-4 and TRBJ2-3, with TRBD2 identical over 7 bases. Trimming removed 1 base from V and 1 base from J; junction bases left unmatched: 6. CDR1 is SGHNT and CDR2 is YYREEE in the germline V gene (reference sequence). This CDR3 has 16 amino acids. Written as DNA, the CDR3 is TGTGCCAGCAGCTTGACAAGCGGGAAAGGCACAGATACGCAGTATTTT. It translates to CASSLTSGKGTDTQYF.

V is TRBV15 and J is TRBJ2-6; perhaps TRBD2 as D (7 bases). Trimming cost V 5 bases and J 0 bases, with 11 bases left between them. In germline, CDR1 is LNHNV, CDR2 YYDKDF (reference sequence). This CDR3 spans 16 amino acids. CDR3 DNA sequence: TGTGCCACCAGCGGAGGGGGGGACTCTGGGGCCAACGTCCTGACTTTC. The encoded protein is CATSGGGDSGANVLTF.

V is TRBV7-9 and J is TRBJ1-2; no firm D call. This CDR3 is 14 amino acids long. V lost 5 bases and J 6 bases, leaving 16 bases between the germline ends. CDR1 SEHNR and CDR2 FQNEAQ come from the germline V gene (reference sequence). CDR3 residues: CASSPSGEVDGYTF. In DNA, the CDR3 is TGTGCCAGCAGCCCATCCGGTGAGGTGGATGGCTACACCTTC.

V usage is TRBV7-2 and J usage is TRBJ1-4; 10 nucleotides match TRBD1. V lost 6 bases to trimming and J lost 5 bases; unmatched junction nucleotides: 6. The CDR3 is 15 amino acids. In germline, CDR1 is SGHTA, CDR2 FQGNSA. The CDR3 DNA sequence: TGTGCCAGCAGTCATCCGGGACAGGGGAATGAAAAACTGTTTTTT. This sequence encodes CASSHPGQGNEKLFF. The full variable domain, in which reference TRBV7-2 and TRBJ1-4 provide the parts outside the CDR3, is GAGVSQSPSNKVTEKGKDVELRCDPISGHTALYWYRQSLGQGLEFLIYFQGNSAPDKSGLPSDRFSAERTGGSVSTLTIQRTQQEDSAVYLCASSHPGQGNEKLFFGSGTQLSVL.

The chain links TRBV18 to TRBJ2-7; 7 bases are shared with TRBD2. The CDR3 runs 14 residues. The germline gives CDR1 KGHSH, CDR2 LQKENI. J gave up 4 bases and V 3 bases, and 6 bases lay outside the gene matches. The CDR3 loop reads CASSPSTSTYEQYF. CDR3 nucleotides: TGTGCCAGCTCACCGTCGACTAGCACGTACGAGCAGTACTTC.

The chain is built from TRBV7-2 and TRBJ2-1; tentative D call: TRBD2 (5 bases). Trimming removed 4 bases at V and 7 bases at J, with 20 bases between. This CDR3 comprises 16 residues. The germline V gene has CDR1 SGHTA and CDR2 FQGNSA. This CDR3 reads CASSSQTGTKGNEQFF. The CDR3 nucleotides read TGTGCCAGCAGCTCCCAGACGGGAACGAAAGGGAATGAGCAGTTCTTC.